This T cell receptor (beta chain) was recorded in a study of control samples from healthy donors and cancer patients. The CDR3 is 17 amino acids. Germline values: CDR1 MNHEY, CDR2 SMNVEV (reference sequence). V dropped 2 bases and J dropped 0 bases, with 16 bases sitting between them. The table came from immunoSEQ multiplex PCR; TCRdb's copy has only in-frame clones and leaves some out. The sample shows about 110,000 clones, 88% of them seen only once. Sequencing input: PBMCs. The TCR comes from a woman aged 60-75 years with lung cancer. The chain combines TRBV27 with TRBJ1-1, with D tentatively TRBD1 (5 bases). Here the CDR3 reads CASSLRIQRGLNTEAFF. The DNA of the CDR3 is TGTGCCAGCAGTTTAAGGATTCAAAGGGGACTGAACACTGAAGCTTTCTTT.